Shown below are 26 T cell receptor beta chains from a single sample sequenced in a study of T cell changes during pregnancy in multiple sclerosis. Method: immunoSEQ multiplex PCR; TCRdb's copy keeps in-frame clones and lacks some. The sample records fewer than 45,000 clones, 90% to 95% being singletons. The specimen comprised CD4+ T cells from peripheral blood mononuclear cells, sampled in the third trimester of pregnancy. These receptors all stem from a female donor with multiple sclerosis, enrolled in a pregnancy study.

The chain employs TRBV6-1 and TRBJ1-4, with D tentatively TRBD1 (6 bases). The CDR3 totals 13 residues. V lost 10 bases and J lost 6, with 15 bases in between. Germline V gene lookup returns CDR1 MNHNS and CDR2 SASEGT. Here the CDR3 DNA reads TGTGCCACCGCCGGGACAATCGATGAAAAACTGTTTTTT. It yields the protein CATAGTIDEKLFF.

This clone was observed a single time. CDR3 coding DNA: TGTGCCAGCAGCCAAGCTAGGACAGGGAGGACCGGGGAGCTGTTTTTT. This encodes CASSQARTGRTGELFF. This sequence joins TRBV4-2 and TRBJ2-2; 8 bases match TRBD1. V dropped 1 base and J dropped 5; count of bases not matched to a gene: 6. Germline lookup yields CDR1 LGHNA and CDR2 YNFKEQ. The CDR3 totals 16 residues.

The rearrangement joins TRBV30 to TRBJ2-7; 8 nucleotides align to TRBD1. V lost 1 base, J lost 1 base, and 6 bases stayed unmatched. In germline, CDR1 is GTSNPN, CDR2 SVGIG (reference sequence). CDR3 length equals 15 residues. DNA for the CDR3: TGTGCCTGGAGTGGTGGGACAGGAATTTCCTACGAGCAGTACTTC. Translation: CAWSGGTGISYEQYF.

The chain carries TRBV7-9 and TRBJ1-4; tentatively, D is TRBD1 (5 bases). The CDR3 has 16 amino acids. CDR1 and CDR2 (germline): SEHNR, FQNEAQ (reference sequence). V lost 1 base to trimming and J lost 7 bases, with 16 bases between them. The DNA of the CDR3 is TGTGCCAGCAGCTTAGTAACGGGCGGGGGGAGTGAAAAACTGTTTTTT. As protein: CASSLVTGGGSEKLFF.

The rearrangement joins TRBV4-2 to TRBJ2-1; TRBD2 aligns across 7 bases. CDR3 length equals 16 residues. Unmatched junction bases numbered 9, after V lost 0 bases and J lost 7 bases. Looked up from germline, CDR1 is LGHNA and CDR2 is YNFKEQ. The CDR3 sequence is CASSQDGTTSRNEQFF. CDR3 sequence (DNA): TGTGCCAGCAGCCAAGATGGTACGACTAGCAGAAATGAGCAGTTCTTC.

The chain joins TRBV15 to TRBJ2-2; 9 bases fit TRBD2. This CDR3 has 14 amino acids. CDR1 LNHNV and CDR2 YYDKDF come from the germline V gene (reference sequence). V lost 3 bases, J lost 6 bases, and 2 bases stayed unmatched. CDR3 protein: CATSRGLAPGELFF. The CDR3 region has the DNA TGTGCCACCAGCAGGGGACTAGCCCCCGGGGAGCTGTTTTTT.

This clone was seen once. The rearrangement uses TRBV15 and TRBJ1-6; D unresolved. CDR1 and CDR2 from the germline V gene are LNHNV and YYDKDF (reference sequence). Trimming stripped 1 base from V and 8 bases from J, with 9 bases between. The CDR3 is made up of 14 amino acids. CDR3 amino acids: CATSRAQQYSPLHF. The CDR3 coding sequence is TGTGCCACCAGCAGAGCACAGCAATATTCACCCCTCCACTTT.

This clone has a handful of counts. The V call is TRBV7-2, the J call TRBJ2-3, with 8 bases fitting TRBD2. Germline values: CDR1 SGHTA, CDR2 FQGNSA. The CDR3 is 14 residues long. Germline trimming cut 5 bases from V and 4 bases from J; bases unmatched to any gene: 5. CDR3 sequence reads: CASSRAGGPDTQYF. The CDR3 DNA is TGTGCCAGCAGCAGGGCGGGGGGCCCAGATACGCAGTATTTT.

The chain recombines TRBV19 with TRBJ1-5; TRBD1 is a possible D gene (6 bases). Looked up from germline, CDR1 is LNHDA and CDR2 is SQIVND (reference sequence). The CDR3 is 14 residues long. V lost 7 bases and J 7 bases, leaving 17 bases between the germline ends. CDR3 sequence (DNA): TGTGCCAGTATTCAAACGGGCAGGGGACAGCCCCAGCATTTT. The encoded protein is CASIQTGRGQPQHF.

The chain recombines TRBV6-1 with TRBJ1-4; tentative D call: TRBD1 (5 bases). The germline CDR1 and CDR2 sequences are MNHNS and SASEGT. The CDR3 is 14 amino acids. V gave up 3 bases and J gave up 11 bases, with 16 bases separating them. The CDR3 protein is CASSESGGAGKLFF. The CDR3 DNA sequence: TGTGCCAGCAGTGAGTCGGGGGGAGCCGGGAAACTGTTTTTT.

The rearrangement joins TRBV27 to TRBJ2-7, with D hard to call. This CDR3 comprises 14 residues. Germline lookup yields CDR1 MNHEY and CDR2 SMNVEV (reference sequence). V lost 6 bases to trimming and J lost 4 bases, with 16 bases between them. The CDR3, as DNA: TGTGCCAGCAGCGTCCTGACACGAACTTACGAGCAGTACTTC. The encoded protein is CASSVLTRTYEQYF.

The CDR3 region is CSVEPLAGSYEQYF. CDR3 coding DNA: TGCAGCGTTGAACCCCTAGCGGGGTCCTACGAGCAGTACTTC. The V gene is TRBV29-1, the J gene TRBJ2-7; 9 nucleotides line up with TRBD2. Germline V lookup: CDR1 SQVTM, CDR2 ANQGSEA. The CDR3 runs to 14 residues. Trimming removed 2 bases from V and 1 base from J; junction bases left unmatched: 3.

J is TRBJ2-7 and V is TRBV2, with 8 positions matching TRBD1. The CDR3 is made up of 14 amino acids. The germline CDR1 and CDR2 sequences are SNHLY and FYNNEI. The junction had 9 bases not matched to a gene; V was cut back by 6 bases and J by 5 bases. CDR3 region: CASSERQGRHEQYF. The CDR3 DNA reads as TGTGCCAGCAGCGAAAGACAGGGGAGGCACGAGCAGTACTTC. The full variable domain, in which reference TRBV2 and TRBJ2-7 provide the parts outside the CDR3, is EPEVTQTPSHQVTQMGQEVILRCVPISNHLYFYWYRQILGQKVEFLVSFYNNEISEKSEIFDDQFSVERPDGSNFTLKIRSTKLEDSAMYFCASSERQGRHEQYFGPGTRLTVT.

CDR3 in DNA: TGTGCCAGCAGTGTTACAGGGTACACTGAAGCTTTCTTT. This sequence encodes CASSVTGYTEAFF. This sequence joins TRBV6-1 and TRBJ1-1; D may be TRBD1 (6 bases). The CDR3 is 13 residues long. V dropped 4 bases and J dropped 3 bases, with 9 bases sitting between them. Germline V gives CDR1 MNHNS, CDR2 SASEGT.

CDR3 nucleotide sequence: TGCGCCAGCAGTCAAGGGACAGGGAGCTCCTATAATTCACCCCTCCACTTT. Translation gives CASSQGTGSSYNSPLHF. The chain uses TRBV10-2 and TRBJ1-6, with 9 bases fitting TRBD1. Germline CDR1 WSHSY, CDR2 SAAADI. The length of the CDR3 is 17 residues. The trim removed 5 bases at V and 0 bases at J, leaving 5 bases unmatched.

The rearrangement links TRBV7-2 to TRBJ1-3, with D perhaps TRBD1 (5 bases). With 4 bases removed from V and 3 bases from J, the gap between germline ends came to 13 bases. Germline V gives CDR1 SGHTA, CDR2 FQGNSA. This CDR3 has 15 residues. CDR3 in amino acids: CASSSSLGGGNTIYF. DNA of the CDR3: TGTGCCAGCAGCTCCAGCTTGGGGGGTGGAAACACCATATATTTT.

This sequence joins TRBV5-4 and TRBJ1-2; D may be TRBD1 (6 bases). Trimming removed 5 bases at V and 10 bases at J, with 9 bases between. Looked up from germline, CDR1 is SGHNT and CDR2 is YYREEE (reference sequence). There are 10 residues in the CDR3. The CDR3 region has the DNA TGTGCCAGCAGGGGGGCTTACTACACCTTC. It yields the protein CASRGAYYTF.

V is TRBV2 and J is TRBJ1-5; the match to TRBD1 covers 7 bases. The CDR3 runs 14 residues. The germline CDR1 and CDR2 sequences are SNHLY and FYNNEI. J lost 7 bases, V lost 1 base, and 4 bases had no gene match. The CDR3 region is CASSEGQGGQPQHF. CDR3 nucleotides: TGTGCCAGCAGTGAAGGACAGGGCGGCCAGCCCCAGCATTTT.

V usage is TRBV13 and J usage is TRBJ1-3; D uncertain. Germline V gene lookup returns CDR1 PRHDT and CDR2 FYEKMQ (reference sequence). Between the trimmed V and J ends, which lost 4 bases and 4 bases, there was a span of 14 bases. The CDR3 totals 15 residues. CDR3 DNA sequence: TGTGCCAGCAGCTCACCTCGGGAGGGAGGAAACACCATATATTTT. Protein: CASSSPREGGNTIYF.

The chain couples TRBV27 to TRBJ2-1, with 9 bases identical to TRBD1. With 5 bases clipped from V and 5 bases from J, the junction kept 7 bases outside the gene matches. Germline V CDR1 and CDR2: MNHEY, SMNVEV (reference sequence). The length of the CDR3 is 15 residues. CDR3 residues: CASSPDRGFDNEQFF. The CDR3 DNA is TGTGCCAGCAGTCCAGACAGGGGGTTTGACAATGAGCAGTTCTTC.

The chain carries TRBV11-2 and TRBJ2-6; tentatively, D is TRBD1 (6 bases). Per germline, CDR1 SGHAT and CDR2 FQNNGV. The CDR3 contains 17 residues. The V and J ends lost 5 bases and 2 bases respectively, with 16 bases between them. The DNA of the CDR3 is TGTGCCAGCAGCCCCGGAGGACAGTGGGCTGGGGCCAACGTCCTGACTTTC. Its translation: CASSPGGQWAGANVLTF.

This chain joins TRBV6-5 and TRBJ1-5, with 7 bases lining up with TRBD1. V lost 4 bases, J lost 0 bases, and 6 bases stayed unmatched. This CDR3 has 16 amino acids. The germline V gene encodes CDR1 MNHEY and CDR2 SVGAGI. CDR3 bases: TGTGCCAGCAGTTCGAGGACAGGTGGTAGCAATCAGCCCCAGCATTTT. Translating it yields CASSSRTGGSNQPQHF.

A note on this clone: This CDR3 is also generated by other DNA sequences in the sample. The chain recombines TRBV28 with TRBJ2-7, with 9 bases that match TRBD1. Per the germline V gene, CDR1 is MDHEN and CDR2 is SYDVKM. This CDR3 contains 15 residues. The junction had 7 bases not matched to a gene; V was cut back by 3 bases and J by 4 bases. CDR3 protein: CASSLSGTGTYEQYF. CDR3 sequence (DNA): TGTGCCAGCAGTTTGAGTGGGACAGGGACATACGAGCAGTACTTC.

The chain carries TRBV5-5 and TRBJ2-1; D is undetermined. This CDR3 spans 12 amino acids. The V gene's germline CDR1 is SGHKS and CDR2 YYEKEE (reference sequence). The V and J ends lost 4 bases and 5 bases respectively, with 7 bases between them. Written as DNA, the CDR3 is TGTGCCAGCAGCCTAAACCACAATGAGCAGTTCTTC. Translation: CASSLNHNEQFF.

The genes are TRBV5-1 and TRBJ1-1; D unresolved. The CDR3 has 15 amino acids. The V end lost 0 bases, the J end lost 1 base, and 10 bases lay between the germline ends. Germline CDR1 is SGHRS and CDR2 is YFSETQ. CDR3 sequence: CASSLAEGWNTEAFF. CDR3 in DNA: TGCGCCAGCAGCTTGGCCGAGGGCTGGAACACTGAAGCTTTCTTT.

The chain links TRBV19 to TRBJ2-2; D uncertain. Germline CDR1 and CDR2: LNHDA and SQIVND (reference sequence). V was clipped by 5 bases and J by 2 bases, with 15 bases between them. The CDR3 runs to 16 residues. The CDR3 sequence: CASSVSQLRNTGELFF. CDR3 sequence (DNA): TGTGCCAGTAGTGTTAGCCAACTCCGAAACACCGGGGAGCTGTTTTTT.